A selection of T cell receptor beta chains follows, all from one sample in a study of a mutant IDH1 vaccine in newly diagnosed glioma. Libraries were prepared by immunoSEQ multiplex PCR; TCRdb keeps only in-frame clonotypes and omits some of them. The profile shows more than 40,000 clones, roughly 91% of them singletons. Their cognate antigens are unknown. Material: PBMCs, obtained from a glioma patient whose treatment included an IDH1 peptide vaccine. Receptor source: a woman aged 40 to 55 with glioma. The CDR3 runs from the conserved cysteine through the conserved F or W. Each record gives: D gene, J gene, clone size, V gene, CDR3 protein, CDR3 DNA. A D gene is named only where the DNA matches it firmly. Not every row has a clone size; where given, it reads once, few, many or a size class.

>NA|TRBJ1-2|NA|TRBV7-2
CASSIAGTDYGYTF
TGTGCCAGCAGCATTGCCGGGACGGACTATGGCTACACCTTC
>TRBD1|TRBJ2-5|NA|TRBV29-1
CSVDRGPETQYF
TGCAGCGTGGACAGGGGGCCAGAGACCCAGTACTTC
>NA|TRBJ1-4|once|TRBV19
CASTDGGSGNEKLFF
TGTGCCAGTACCGACGGGGGCTCTGGGAATGAAAAACTGTTTTTT
>NA|TRBJ1-1|NA|TRBV29-1
CSVEADRSRATEAFF
TGCAGCGTTGAGGCGGACCGTAGCAGGGCCACTGAAGCTTTCTTT
>NA|TRBJ1-1|once|TRBV4-2
CASSQVERQGTEAFF
TGTGCCAGCAGCCAAGTGGAACGTCAGGGAACTGAAGCTTTCTTT
>NA|TRBJ2-1|once|TRBV7-9
CASSLVSHNEQFF
TGTGCCAGCAGCTTAGTGTCCCACAATGAGCAGTTCTTC
>TRBD2|TRBJ2-1|NA|TRBV2
CASSELAGGPFQPYNEQFF
TGTGCCAGCAGTGAGCTAGCGGGGGGACCTTTTCAGCCCTACAATGAGCAGTTCTTC
>NA|TRBJ2-7|NA|TRBV28
CASRRQRLYEQYF
TGTGCCAGCAGGAGGCAGCGGCTCTACGAGCAGTACTTC
>NA|TRBJ2-5|NA|TRBV7-7
CASSSRTEETQYF
TGTGCTAGCAGCTCTCGGACGGAAGAGACCCAGTACTTC
>NA|TRBJ2-7|once|TRBV11-2
CASSGLKSSYEQYF
TGTGCCAGCAGCGGACTCAAAAGCTCCTACGAGCAGTACTTC
>NA|TRBJ2-7|NA|TRBV11-2
CASSLVAGNTYEQYF
TGTGCCAGCAGCTTAGTCGCAGGGAATACCTACGAGCAGTACTTC
>TRBD2|TRBJ2-7|NA|TRBV25-1
CASSDGGLDDYEQYF
TGTGCCAGCAGTGACGGGGGACTAGACGACTACGAGCAGTACTTC
>NA|TRBJ1-1|NA|TRBV4-3
CASSRYRENTEAFF
TGCGCCAGCAGCAGGTACAGGGAGAACACTGAAGCTTTCTTT
>NA|TRBJ2-7|once|TRBV4-1
CASSQGNGRYEQYF
TGCGCCAGCAGCCAGGGAAACGGCCGATACGAGCAGTACTTC
>TRBD1|TRBJ2-7|NA|TRBV7-9
CASSSQDREVYPYEQYF
TGTGCCAGCAGCTCACAGGACAGGGAAGTATACCCCTACGAGCAGTACTTC
>NA|TRBJ1-2|NA|TRBV19
CASSIQGPYGYTF
TGTGCCAGTAGTATTCAAGGTCCCTATGGCTACACCTTC
>TRBD1|TRBJ2-5|NA|TRBV5-1
CASSPGQGRETQYF
TGCGCCAGCAGCCCTGGACAGGGTAGAGAGACCCAGTACTTC
>TRBD2|TRBJ2-1|NA|TRBV11-3
CASSAEPGGDNEQFF
TGTGCCAGCAGCGCCGAGCCGGGAGGGGACAATGAGCAGTTCTTC
>TRBD2|TRBJ2-5|NA|TRBV9
CASSVASGRGETQYF
TGTGCCAGCAGCGTAGCTAGCGGGAGGGGGGAGACCCAGTACTTC
>NA|TRBJ2-5|NA|TRBV2
CASSEETQYF
TGTGCCAGCAGTGAAGAGACCCAGTACTTC
>NA|TRBJ2-7|NA|TRBV5-1
CASPKRSGFKEQYF
TGCGCCAGCCCCAAGAGGTCCGGCTTTAAGGAGCAGTACTTC
>TRBD1|TRBJ2-7|once|TRBV19
CASSLQGAVFEQYF
TGTGCCAGTAGTCTTCAGGGGGCGGTTTTCGAGCAGTACTTC
>TRBD2|TRBJ2-7|NA|TRBV4-3
CASSPGRGSGGSEQYF
TGCGCCAGCAGCCCTGGCCGGGGTAGCGGGGGCAGCGAGCAGTACTTC
>NA|TRBJ1-5|NA|TRBV4-2
CASSQEGGGNQPQHF
TGTGCCAGCAGCCAAGAGGGGGGGGGCAATCAGCCCCAGCATTTT
>NA|TRBJ1-1|NA|TRBV11-3
CASSFTSNTEAFF
TGTGCCAGCAGCTTCACGTCTAACACTGAAGCTTTCTTT
>TRBD1|TRBJ1-4|NA|TRBV30
CAWSSTGVANEKLFF
TGTGCCTGGAGTTCTACAGGGGTAGCTAATGAAAAACTGTTTTTT
>TRBD1|TRBJ1-1|NA|TRBV5-5
CASRWLTGVAEAFF
TGTGCCAGCAGATGGCTCACAGGGGTGGCTGAAGCTTTCTTT
>TRBD1|TRBJ1-2|NA|TRBV5-4
CASSPDRGVGGYTF
TGTGCCAGCAGCCCCGACAGGGGTGTAGGCGGCTACACCTTC
>TRBD1|TRBJ1-1|NA|TRBV2
CASRTGGGSEAFF
TGTGCCAGCAGAACAGGGGGCGGGTCTGAAGCTTTCTTT
>NA|TRBJ1-5|NA|TRBV9
CASSVEGGRNQPQHF
TGTGCCAGCAGCGTAGAAGGGGGTCGGAATCAGCCCCAGCATTTT
>TRBD2|TRBJ2-7|NA|TRBV14
CASSLAGVYEQYF
TGTGCCAGCAGCCTCGCGGGGGTCTATGAGCAGTACTTC
>NA|TRBJ2-7|NA|TRBV18
CASSPSAASYEQYF
TGTGCCAGCTCCCCCAGCGCAGCTTCCTACGAGCAGTACTTC
>NA|TRBJ2-3|NA|TRBV7-2
CASSRDFRDTQYF
TGTGCCAGCAGCCGGGACTTCCGAGATACGCAGTATTTT
>NA|TRBJ1-2|NA|TRBV19
CASSSRLDGPNYGYTF
TGTGCCAGTAGTAGCCGCCTGGACGGACCCAACTATGGCTACACCTTC
>TRBD2|TRBJ2-2|NA|TRBV4-3
CASSYFLPLAGGPPGELFF
TGCGCCAGCAGCTATTTTCTCCCTTTAGCGGGGGGGCCGCCCGGGGAGCTGTTTTTT
>NA|TRBJ1-3|NA|TRBV6-1
CASSEGLNSGNTIYF
TGTGCCAGCAGTGAAGGCCTGAACTCTGGAAACACCATATATTTT
>TRBD2|TRBJ2-1|NA|TRBV4-1
CASSQDGLAGPKGSYNEQFF
TGCGCCAGCAGCCAAGACGGACTAGCGGGCCCCAAGGGTTCCTACAATGAGCAGTTCTTC
>NA|TRBJ2-3|NA|TRBV5-1
CASMPPEDDYTQYF
TGCGCCAGTATGCCCCCCGAGGATGATTATACGCAGTATTTT
>TRBD2|TRBJ2-5|NA|TRBV18
CASSALAGVETQYF
TGTGCCAGCTCAGCCCTAGCGGGGGTCGAGACCCAGTACTTC
>NA|TRBJ2-7|NA|TRBV2
CASSEQGQYYEQYF
TGTGCCAGCAGTGAACAGGGTCAATACTACGAGCAGTACTTC
>TRBD1|TRBJ1-1|few|TRBV2
CASSDSSGGFTEAFF
TGTGCCAGCAGTGATTCCTCAGGGGGTTTCACTGAAGCTTTCTTT
>NA|TRBJ2-2|NA|TRBV5-4
CASSLNTGELFF
TGTGCCAGCAGCTTGAACACCGGGGAGCTGTTTTTT
>NA|TRBJ1-3|NA|TRBV5-1
CASSLTGGNTIYF
TGCGCCAGCAGCTTGACAGGGGGAAACACCATATATTTT
>NA|TRBJ1-2|NA|TRBV4-3
CASSQDSEAELGYGYTF
TGCGCCAGCAGCCAAGATTCGGAGGCAGAGCTAGGCTATGGCTACACCTTC
>NA|TRBJ2-7|NA|TRBV5-4
CASSLGLTYEQYF
TGTGCCAGCAGCTTGGGACTCACCTACGAGCAGTACTTC
>NA|TRBJ1-1|NA|TRBV7-2
CASSPEPLAWGGNTEAFF
TGTGCCAGCAGCCCTGAGCCTCTGGCCTGGGGGGGGAACACTGAAGCTTTCTTT
>TRBD2|TRBJ2-5|NA|TRBV7-7
CASSGGRQETQYF
TGTGCTAGCAGCGGGGGGCGGCAAGAGACCCAGTACTTC
>NA|TRBJ2-2|NA|TRBV29-1
CSVARNGANTGELFF
TGCAGCGTTGCTCGAAACGGGGCTAACACCGGGGAGCTGTTTTTT